The T cell receptor (beta chain) described here comes from a study of radiotherapy plus CTLA-4 blockade in lung cancer. Receiving focal radiation plus CTLA-4 blockade with ipilimumab were patients who had chemo-refractory metastatic non-small-cell lung cancer. Using immunoSEQ multiplex PCR, the repertoire was profiled, and TCRdb retains in-frame clones only, with some absent. Of roughly 54,000 clones in the sample, 84% were seen once. With respect to this clone: As yet, its antigen is unknown.

Study conclusions and caveats: Expansion in blood of tumor-derived TCR clones was seen after radiotherapy plus ipilimumab.

Germline CDR1 SQVTM, CDR2 ANQGSEA. There are 14 residues in the CDR3. Trimming stripped 4 bases from V and 0 bases from J, with 10 bases between. The clonotype comes from a human donor with non-small cell lung cancer whose response to radiotherapy plus ipilimumab could not be evaluated. The sequencing used peripheral blood, collected from a patient treated with radiotherapy plus ipilimumab. V gene TRBV29-1 combines with J gene TRBJ1-5, with D perhaps matching TRBD1 (6 bases). CDR3 nucleotide sequence: TGCAGCGTTGCGGGACAAAATAGCAATCAGCCCCAGCATTTT. Amino acids: CSVAGQNSNQPQHF.